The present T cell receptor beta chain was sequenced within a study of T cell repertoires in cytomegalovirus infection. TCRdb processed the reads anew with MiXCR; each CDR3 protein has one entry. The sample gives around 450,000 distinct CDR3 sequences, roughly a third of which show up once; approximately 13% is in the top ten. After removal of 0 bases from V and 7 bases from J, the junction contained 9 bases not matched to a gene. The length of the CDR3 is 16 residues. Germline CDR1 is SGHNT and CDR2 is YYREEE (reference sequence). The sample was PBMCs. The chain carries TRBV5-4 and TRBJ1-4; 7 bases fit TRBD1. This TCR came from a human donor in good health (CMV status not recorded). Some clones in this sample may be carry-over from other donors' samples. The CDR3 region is CASSLAGAGGSEKLFF. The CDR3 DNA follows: TGTGCCAGCAGCTTGGCCGGGGCAGGGGGTAGTGAAAAACTGTTTTTT.